This T cell receptor beta chain was sequenced during a study of patients and donors after allogeneic stem cell transplantation. CDR3 length: 14 residues. Trimming pared 1 base from V and 4 bases from J, leaving 10 bases between. Using its own MiXCR run on the RT-PCR reads, TCRdb lists one record per CDR3 protein. The sample has fewer than 180,000 distinct CDR3 sequences, roughly two fifths seen once. This clonotype was detected a few times. The chain is built from TRBV12-3 or TRBV12-4 and TRBJ1-1, with D unresolved. The receptor's source is a human donor who was either an allogeneic HSCT recipient or a stem cell or donor lymphocyte infusion donor (not recorded which). It is not recorded whose cells these are; they may come from a transplant donor. The sample consisted of blood, either unsorted or a sorted T cell fraction (not recorded which). CDR3 amino acids: CASSLEVILTEAFF. CDR3 bases: TGTGCCAGCAGTTTAGAGGTGATCCTCACTGAAGCTTTCTTT.